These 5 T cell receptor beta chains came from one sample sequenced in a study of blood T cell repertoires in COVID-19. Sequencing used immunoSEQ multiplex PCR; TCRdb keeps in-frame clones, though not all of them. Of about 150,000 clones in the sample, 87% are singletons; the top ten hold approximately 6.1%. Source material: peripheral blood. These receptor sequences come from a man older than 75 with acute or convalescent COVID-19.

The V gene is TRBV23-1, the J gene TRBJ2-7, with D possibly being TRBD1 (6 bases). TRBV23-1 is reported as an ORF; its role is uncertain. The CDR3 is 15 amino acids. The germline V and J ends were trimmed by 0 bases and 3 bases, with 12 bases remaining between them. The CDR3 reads CASSQSIAGDYEQYF. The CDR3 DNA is TGCGCCAGCAGTCAATCTATCGCAGGGGACTACGAGCAGTACTTC.

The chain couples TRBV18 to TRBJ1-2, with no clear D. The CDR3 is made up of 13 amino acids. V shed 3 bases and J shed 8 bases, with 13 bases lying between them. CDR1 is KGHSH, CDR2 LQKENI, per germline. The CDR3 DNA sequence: TGTGCCAGCTCACCCATTTCGGGTAACGGCTACACCTTC. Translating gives CASSPISGNGYTF.

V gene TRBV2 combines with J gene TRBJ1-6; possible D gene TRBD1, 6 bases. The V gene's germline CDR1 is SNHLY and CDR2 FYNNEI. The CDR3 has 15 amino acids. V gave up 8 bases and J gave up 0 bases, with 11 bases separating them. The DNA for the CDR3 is TGTGCCAGCCGTGCCAGGGGCTCCTATAATTCACCCCTCCACTTT. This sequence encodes CASRARGSYNSPLHF.

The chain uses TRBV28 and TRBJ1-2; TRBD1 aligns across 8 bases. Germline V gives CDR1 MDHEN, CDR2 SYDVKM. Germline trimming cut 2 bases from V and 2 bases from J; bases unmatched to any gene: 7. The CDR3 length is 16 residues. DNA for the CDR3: TGTGCCAGCAGTTTAGTCAGGGGGCAGGCGAACTATGGCTACACCTTC. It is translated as CASSLVRGQANYGYTF.

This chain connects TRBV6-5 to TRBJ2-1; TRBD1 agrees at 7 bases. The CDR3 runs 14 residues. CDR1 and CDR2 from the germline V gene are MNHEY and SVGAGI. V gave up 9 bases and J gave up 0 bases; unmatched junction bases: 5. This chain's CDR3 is CASNRDSSYNEQFF. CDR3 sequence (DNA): TGTGCCAGTAACCGGGACAGCTCCTACAATGAGCAGTTCTTC.